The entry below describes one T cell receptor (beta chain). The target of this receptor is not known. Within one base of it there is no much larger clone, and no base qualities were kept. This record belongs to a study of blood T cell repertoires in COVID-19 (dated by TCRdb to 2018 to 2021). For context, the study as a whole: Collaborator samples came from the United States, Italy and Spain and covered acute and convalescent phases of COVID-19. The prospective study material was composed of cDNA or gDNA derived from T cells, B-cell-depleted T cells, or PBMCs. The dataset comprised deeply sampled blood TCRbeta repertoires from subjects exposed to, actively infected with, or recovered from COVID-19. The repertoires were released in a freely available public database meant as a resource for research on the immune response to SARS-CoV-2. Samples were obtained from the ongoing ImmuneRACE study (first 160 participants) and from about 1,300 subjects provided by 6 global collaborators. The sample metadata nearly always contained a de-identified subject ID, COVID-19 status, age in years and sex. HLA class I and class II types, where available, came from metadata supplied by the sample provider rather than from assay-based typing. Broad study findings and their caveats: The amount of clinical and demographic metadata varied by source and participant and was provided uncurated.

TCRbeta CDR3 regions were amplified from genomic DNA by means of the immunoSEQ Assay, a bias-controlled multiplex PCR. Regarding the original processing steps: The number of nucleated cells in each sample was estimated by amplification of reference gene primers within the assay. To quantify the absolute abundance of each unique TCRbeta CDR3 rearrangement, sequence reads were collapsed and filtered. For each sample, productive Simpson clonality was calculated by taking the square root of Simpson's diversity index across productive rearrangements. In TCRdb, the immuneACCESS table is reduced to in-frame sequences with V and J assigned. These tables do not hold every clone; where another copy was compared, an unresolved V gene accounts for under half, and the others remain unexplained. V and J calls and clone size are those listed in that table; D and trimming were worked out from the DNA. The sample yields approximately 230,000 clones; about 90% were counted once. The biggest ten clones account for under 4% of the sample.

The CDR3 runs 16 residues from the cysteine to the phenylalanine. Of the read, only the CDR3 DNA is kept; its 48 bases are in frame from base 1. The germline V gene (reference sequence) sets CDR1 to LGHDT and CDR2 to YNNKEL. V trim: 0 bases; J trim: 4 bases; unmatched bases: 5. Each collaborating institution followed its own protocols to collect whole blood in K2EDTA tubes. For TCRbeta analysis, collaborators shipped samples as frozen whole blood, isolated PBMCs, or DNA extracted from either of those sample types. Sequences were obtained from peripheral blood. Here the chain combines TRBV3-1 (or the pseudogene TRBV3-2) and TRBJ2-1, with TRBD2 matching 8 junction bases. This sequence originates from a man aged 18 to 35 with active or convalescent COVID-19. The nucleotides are TGTGCCAGCAGCCAAGATAACGGGGGGGCGTACAATGAGCAGTTCTTC. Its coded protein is CASSQDNGGAYNEQFF.